These 30 T cell receptor beta chains originate from one sample sequenced in a study of cytomegalovirus exposure and HLA in healthy donors (dated by TCRdb to the late 2010s). The library was produced with the immunoSEQ multiplex PCR assay. The multiplex PCR relied on a mix of 60 forward primers for TCR Vbeta segments and 13 reverse primers for TCR Jbeta segments. TCRdb retrieved this table from immuneACCESS and kept in-frame rearrangements only. Not all clones are present; in checked studies, unresolved V genes account for under half, and no reason is known for the remainder. The sample contains more than 150,000 clones, over 70% of them found a single time. Clones ranked in the top ten supply under 9% of the sample. The specimen sequenced was PBMCs. These receptors were obtained from a woman between 40 and 55 years old in good health and CMV-seropositive.

The chain combines TRBV5-6 with TRBJ1-2, with TRBD1 matching over 10 bases. CDR3 size: 14 residues. V was pared by 6 bases and J by 7 bases, with 9 bases of the junction left unmatched. Germline V gene sequence: CDR1 SGHDT, CDR2 YYEEEE. The CDR3 sequence is CASIRQGARRGYTF. CDR3 bases: TGTGCCAGCATACGACAGGGGGCGCGTCGTGGCTACACCTTC. Together with reference TRBV5-6 and TRBJ1-2, the CDR3 gives the full variable domain: DAGVTQSPTHLIKTRGQQVTLRCSPKSGHDTVSWYQQALGQGPQFIFQYYEEEERQRGNFPDRFSGHQFPNYSSELNVNALLLGDSALYLCASIRQGARRGYTFGSGTRLTVV.

This chain joins TRBV2 and TRBJ2-2; 7 bases fit TRBD2. Germline V gives CDR1 SNHLY, CDR2 FYNNEI. The CDR3 is 14 residues long. Germline trimming cut 8 bases from V and 6 bases from J; bases unmatched to any gene: 9. CDR3: CASRAGIGAGELFF. Here the CDR3 DNA reads TGTGCCAGCCGAGCGGGGATCGGCGCCGGGGAGCTGTTTTTT.

The chain joins TRBV5-6 to TRBJ1-2; perhaps TRBD1 as D (6 bases). The ends were cut back, 4 bases at V and 8 bases at J, with 18 bases in the middle. From germline, CDR1 is SGHDT and CDR2 YYEEEE. The CDR3 runs 14 residues. CDR3 region: CASSPGWGLGGYTF. Here the CDR3 DNA reads TGTGCCAGCAGCCCCGGATGGGGGCTGGGAGGCTACACCTTC. Looking up the rest from reference TRBV5-6 and TRBJ1-2 gives the full variable domain: DAGVTQSPTHLIKTRGQQVTLRCSPKSGHDTVSWYQQALGQGPQFIFQYYEEEERQRGNFPDRFSGHQFPNYSSELNVNALLLGDSALYLCASSPGWGLGGYTFGSGTRLTVV.

This rearrangement joins TRBV9 to TRBJ1-2; D is perhaps TRBD1 (6 bases). The ends were cut back, 0 bases at V and 2 bases at J, with 14 bases in the middle. CDR1 is SGDLS and CDR2 is YYNGEE in the germline V gene. The CDR3 is made up of 16 amino acids. The CDR3 DNA sequence: TGTGCCAGCAGCGTAGCGCAGGGGCAGGACAACTATGGCTACACCTTC. Translation gives CASSVAQGQDNYGYTF.

V gene TRBV18 combines with J gene TRBJ2-1; 8 positions agree with TRBD1. CDR3 length equals 15 residues. Germline CDR1 and CDR2: KGHSH and LQKENI. The trim removed 4 bases at V and 7 bases at J, leaving 9 bases unmatched. DNA for the CDR3: TGTGCCAGCTCACAGGACAGGGAAAGTCGAAATGAGCAGTTCTTC. This translates into CASSQDRESRNEQFF.

The CDR3 protein is CASSPYRTGVESGELFF. For the CDR3, the DNA is TGTGCCAGCTCACCATATCGGACAGGGGTTGAGTCCGGGGAGCTGTTTTTT. This chain uses TRBV18 with TRBJ2-2; 9 positions match TRBD1. Per germline, CDR1 KGHSH and CDR2 LQKENI. This CDR3 contains 17 residues. V shed 2 bases and J 6 bases; nucleotides not matched to a gene: 10.

V is TRBV11-2 and J is TRBJ2-7, with TRBD2 matching over 9 bases. The germline CDR1 and CDR2 sequences are SGHAT and FQNNGV. The CDR3 is 15 residues long. The trim removed 0 bases at V and 4 bases at J, leaving 4 bases unmatched. Here the CDR3 reads CASSLELSGGYEQYF. CDR3 sequence (DNA): TGTGCCAGCAGCTTAGAGCTTAGCGGGGGTTACGAGCAGTACTTC.

This rearrangement joins TRBV19 to TRBJ1-2, with D unresolved. The germline V gene has CDR1 LNHDA and CDR2 SQIVND (reference sequence). CDR3 length equals 14 residues. Trimming left V 3 bases short and J 4 bases short, with 12 bases between. CDR3 in amino acids: CASSIEAGIYGYTF. The CDR3 coding sequence is TGTGCCAGTAGTATTGAGGCGGGCATCTATGGCTACACCTTC.

This chain uses TRBV19 with TRBJ2-5; tentative D call: TRBD1 (6 bases). Germline CDR1 and CDR2: LNHDA and SQIVND (reference sequence). V lost 4 bases to trimming and J lost 2 bases, with 17 bases between them. This CDR3 has 16 amino acids. The CDR3 region has the DNA TGTGCCAGTAGTAGCCGGGACATGTCCGGGCAAGAGACCCAGTACTTC. Translated, it gives CASSSRDMSGQETQYF.

The rearrangement joins TRBV9 to TRBJ2-5; no clear D. Germline V gene data show CDR1 as SGDLS and CDR2 as YYNGEE. V dropped 0 bases and J dropped 0 bases, with 9 bases sitting between them. The CDR3 has 15 residues. The CDR3 here is CASSVAPDYQETQYF. The CDR3 nucleotides read TGTGCCAGCAGCGTAGCCCCCGACTACCAAGAGACCCAGTACTTC.

This clone was picked up one time. The chain uses TRBV15 and TRBJ2-5, with TRBD2 identical over 7 bases. V shed 3 bases and J 1 base; nucleotides not matched to a gene: 11. The CDR3 has 17 residues. Germline loops: CDR1 LNHNV, CDR2 YYDKDF (reference sequence). Here the CDR3 DNA reads TGTGCCACCAGCAGGGGAAGGTCGGGGGGAGGCCAAGAGACCCAGTACTTC. The encoded protein is CATSRGRSGGGQETQYF.

The chain uses TRBV4-2 and TRBJ2-2; 10 nucleotides match TRBD2. CDR3 length: 21 amino acids. V shed 4 bases and J 0 bases; nucleotides not matched to a gene: 17. The germline V gene has CDR1 LGHNA and CDR2 YNFKEQ. The CDR3 here is CASSLPPQLAGADANTGELFF. CDR3 DNA: TGTGCCAGCAGCCTCCCACCCCAGCTAGCGGGGGCCGACGCGAACACCGGGGAGCTGTTTTTT.

This clone was seen more than once but under ten times. The chain is built from TRBV6-5 and TRBJ2-5, with a possible D match to TRBD2 (7 bases). This CDR3 is 14 amino acids long. V was clipped by 4 bases and J by 5 bases, with 14 bases between them. CDR1 and CDR2 (germline): MNHEY, SVGAGI. The CDR3 nucleotides read TGTGCCAGCAGTTCCCGGGCGGGGGCTGAGACCCAGTACTTC. Residues: CASSSRAGAETQYF.

The J gene is TRBJ2-5, the V gene TRBV19, with D perhaps matching TRBD1 (5 bases). Germline CDR1 and CDR2: LNHDA and SQIVND (reference sequence). This CDR3 spans 15 amino acids. The V end lost 6 bases, the J end lost 0 bases, and 14 bases lay between the germline ends. DNA for the CDR3: TGTGCCAGTAGCCAGGGCCTATCCTACCAAGAGACCCAGTACTTC. Translating gives CASSQGLSYQETQYF.

The rearrangement joins TRBV6-6 to TRBJ2-5, with D perhaps TRBD2 (5 bases). The V gene lost 2 bases and the J gene lost 5 bases, with 9 bases spanning the gap. This CDR3 region has 13 residues. CDR1 is MNHNY and CDR2 is SVGAGI in the germline V gene (reference sequence). CDR3 loop: CASSYRSGETQYF. CDR3 DNA: TGTGCCAGCAGTTACCGATCGGGGGAGACCCAGTACTTC.

This clone appeared a single time. The chain is built from TRBV7-8 and TRBJ2-1; 9 positions match TRBD2. This CDR3 spans 17 amino acids. V gave up 4 bases and J gave up 10 bases; unmatched junction bases: 17. Looked up from germline, CDR1 is SGHVS and CDR2 is FQNEAQ. Here the CDR3 DNA reads TGTGCCAGCAGCTCTACTCAAGCGGGGGGAAAGGTATCCGAGCAGTTCTTC. Translated: CASSSTQAGGKVSEQFF.

This clone was seen a few times. The chain has TRBV7-2 and TRBJ1-1; 7 bases fit TRBD1. Unmatched junction bases numbered 10, after V lost 4 bases and J lost 8 bases. The CDR3 length is 14 residues. CDR1 SGHTA and CDR2 FQGNSA come from the germline V gene. CDR3 sequence: CASSSTTGKGEAFF. DNA of the CDR3: TGTGCCAGCAGCTCCACGACAGGGAAGGGGGAAGCTTTCTTT.

V and J are TRBV28 and TRBJ2-7, with TRBD2 as a possible D gene (5 bases). CDR3 length: 14 amino acids. Germline loops: CDR1 MDHEN, CDR2 SYDVKM. Trimming shortened V by 7 bases and J by 3 bases, and 16 bases separated the two germline ends. The CDR3, as DNA: TGTGCCAGCACGGGGAGTGGAAGTTTCTACGAGCAGTACTTC. Protein sequence: CASTGSGSFYEQYF. The whole variable domain, remainder taken from reference TRBV28 and TRBJ2-7, is DVKVTQSSRYLVKRTGEKVFLECVQDMDHENMFWYRQDPGLGLRLIYFSYDVKMKEKGDIPEGYSVSREKKERFSLILESASTNQTSMYLCASTGSGSFYEQYFGPGTRLTVT.

The chain uses TRBV28 and TRBJ1-5, with TRBD1 identical over 10 bases. CDR1 and CDR2 (germline): MDHEN, SYDVKM. The CDR3 totals 15 residues. Trimming took 7 bases from V and 11 from J; bases not matched to a gene: 14. The CDR3 DNA sequence: TGTGCCAGCACCCGCCCGGGACAGGGGAATCGGGCCCAGCATTTT. This codes for CASTRPGQGNRAQHF.

A few counts support this clone. The chain joins TRBV25-1 to TRBJ2-1, with TRBD2 matching 11 bases. Looked up from germline, CDR1 is MGHDK and CDR2 is SYGVNS. Trimming at V came to 3 bases and at J to 1 base, leaving 8 bases not matched to a gene. The CDR3 covers 18 residues. The CDR3 spells CASSDPSSGGSSYNEQFF. Here the CDR3 DNA reads TGTGCCAGCAGTGATCCATCTAGCGGGGGGTCTTCCTACAATGAGCAGTTCTTC. Supplemented by reference TRBV25-1 and TRBJ2-1, the full variable domain reads EADIYQTPRYLVIGTGKKITLECSQTMGHDKMYWYQQDPGMELHLIHYSYGVNSTEKGDLSSESTVSRIRTEHFPLTLESARPSHTSQYLCASSDPSSGGSSYNEQFFGPGTRLTVL.

The rearrangement joins TRBV29-1 to TRBJ1-2, with a possible D match to TRBD1 (5 bases). Trimming shortened V by 3 bases and J by 2 bases, and 13 bases separated the two germline ends. This CDR3 spans 14 amino acids. From germline, CDR1 is SQVTM and CDR2 ANQGSEA. CDR3 loop: CSVEGGGFNYGYTF. The CDR3 DNA reads as TGCAGCGTTGAGGGCGGGGGATTCAACTATGGCTACACCTTC.

V and J are TRBV4-2 and TRBJ1-1; D ambiguous. The germline gives CDR1 LGHNA, CDR2 YNFKEQ. The CDR3 consists of 14 residues. V dropped 4 bases and J dropped 0 bases, with 9 bases sitting between them. This chain's CDR3 is CASSPIRMNTEAFF. CDR3 in DNA: TGTGCCAGCAGCCCTATCCGAATGAACACTGAAGCTTTCTTT.

The J gene is TRBJ2-7, the V gene TRBV2, with 12 positions matching TRBD1. Per germline, CDR1 SNHLY and CDR2 FYNNEI. The CDR3 sequence is 14 residues long. Germline trimming cut 7 bases from V and 5 bases from J; bases unmatched to any gene: 6. This CDR3 is CASIKGQGADEQYF. DNA for the CDR3: TGTGCCAGCATAAAGGGACAGGGGGCTGACGAGCAGTACTTC.

The chain uses TRBV4-1 and TRBJ1-5; D is perhaps TRBD1 (6 bases). The CDR3 has 15 residues. Germline V CDR1 and CDR2: MGHRA, YSYEKL. Trimming pared 1 base from V and 6 bases from J, leaving 13 bases between. DNA for the CDR3: TGCGCCAGCAGCCAAGCCGCGGGGGCGAGTCAGCCCCAGCATTTT. Amino acids: CASSQAAGASQPQHF.

The genes are TRBV4-2 and TRBJ2-7; 7 positions match TRBD2. The CDR3 is 14 amino acids. The junction had 6 bases not matched to a gene; V was cut back by 4 bases and J by 3 bases. In germline, CDR1 is LGHNA, CDR2 YNFKEQ. The CDR3 loop is CASSPQRDDYEQYF. The CDR3 coding sequence is TGTGCCAGCAGCCCGCAGCGGGACGACTACGAGCAGTACTTC.

The rearrangement uses TRBV9 and TRBJ2-1; tentative D call: TRBD2 (7 bases). V dropped 0 bases and J dropped 9 bases, with 13 bases sitting between them. Germline V gene lookup returns CDR1 SGDLS and CDR2 YYNGEE. The CDR3 runs 14 residues. CDR3 DNA sequence: TGTGCCAGCAGCGTAGCGGGGGGCTCGCGTGAGCAGTTCTTC. Residues: CASSVAGGSREQFF.

DNA of the CDR3: TGTGCCAGCAGCTTAGATCAACAGGGAACCAATCAGCCCCAGCATTTT. It is translated as CASSLDQQGTNQPQHF. The J gene is TRBJ1-5, the V gene TRBV7-8; D perhaps matches TRBD1 (6 bases). The germline V and J ends were trimmed by 1 base and 3 bases, with 13 bases remaining between them. The CDR3 is 16 amino acids. The germline CDR1 and CDR2 sequences are SGHVS and FQNEAQ.

The rearrangement uses TRBV7-2 and TRBJ1-5; 7 positions match TRBD1. The CDR3 contains 15 residues. Germline lookup yields CDR1 SGHTA and CDR2 FQGNSA. The trim removed 1 base at V and 7 bases at J, leaving 7 bases unmatched. Here the CDR3 reads CASSLEGAPGQPQHF. The CDR3 DNA is TGTGCCAGCAGCTTAGAGGGGGCGCCAGGGCAGCCCCAGCATTTT.

The gene calls are TRBV6-6 and TRBJ1-1; D is uncertain. Germline V lookup: CDR1 MNHNY, CDR2 SVGAGI (reference sequence). This CDR3 comprises 15 residues. Trimming removed 2 bases at V and 7 bases at J, with 17 bases between. The CDR3: CASSYGDTFSDEAFF. The CDR3 bases are TGTGCCAGCAGTTACGGTGACACCTTTTCAGATGAAGCTTTCTTT.

V gene TRBV6-1 combines with J gene TRBJ2-7; TRBD2 agrees at 11 bases. Germline values: CDR1 MNHNS, CDR2 SASEGT. The CDR3 loop spans 15 amino acids. V lost 6 bases and J lost 5; bases outside the gene matches: 9. The CDR3 region has the DNA TGTGCCAGCAGCGCCTTGACTAGCGGGGATAACGAGCAGTACTTC. Encoded protein: CASSALTSGDNEQYF.